The entry below gives a single T cell receptor beta chain sequence along with its context. In germline, CDR1 is ENHRY, CDR2 SYGVKD. With 3 bases clipped from V and 7 bases from J, the junction kept 8 bases outside the gene matches. CDR3 length: 15 amino acids. Clones were read by immunoSEQ multiplex PCR, and TCRdb kept only the in-frame ones, dropping some. This sample yields over 250,000 clones, of which about 81% are seen a single time; more than 1.4% belongs to the top ten. The sample belongs to a study of blood T cell repertoires in COVID-19. V gene TRBV10-3 combines with J gene TRBJ1-4; TRBD1 matches 7 bases. Sequenced sample: peripheral blood. The clonotype was recovered from a human donor with COVID-19, enrolled during active disease. The donor label of this sample is uncertain. This CDR3 reads CAISEVLQGGEKLFF. Here the CDR3 DNA reads TGTGCCATCAGTGAAGTTTTGCAGGGGGGTGAAAAACTGTTTTTT.